This T cell receptor (beta chain) was captured by sequencing in a study of cytotoxic CD8 clonotypes in ibrutinib-treated CLL. Here immunoSEQ multiplex PCR was the method, and the copy in TCRdb shows in-frame clones only, minus some. The sample records 270,000 or so clones, 70% to 80% being singletons. The table lists this clone with a few counts. CDR1 and CDR2 from the germline V gene are SGHAT and FQNNGV. This CDR3 region has 15 residues. Germline trimming cut 5 bases from V and 1 base from J; bases unmatched to any gene: 8. Roughly 1.8 micrograms of genomic DNA came from cryopreserved PBMCs for TCR beta libraries.

This receptor was taken from a human donor with chronic lymphocytic leukemia. The sequences come from PBMCs, collected at disease progression, from a patient treated with ibrutinib. The V call is TRBV11-2, the J call TRBJ2-7; 7 nucleotides line up with TRBD1. CDR3 region: CASSPRTGGSYEQYF. For the CDR3, the DNA is TGTGCCAGCAGCCCCCGGACAGGTGGATCCTACGAGCAGTACTTC.